This paragraph reports one T cell receptor beta chain. Its antigen is currently not known. Per-base quality was not reported, and no clone a single base away is much larger than it. Libraries were built with the immunoSEQ multiplex PCR assay. TCRdb retrieved this table from immuneACCESS and kept in-frame rearrangements only. Not all clones are present; in checked studies, unresolved V genes account for under half, and no reason is known for the remainder. This sample has some 70,000 clones in its table, and roughly 88% of those were observed once. The ten largest clones represent 8% to 9.5% of the sample. The data originate from a study of T cell changes during pregnancy in multiple sclerosis (dated by TCRdb to the late 2010s). Looking at the study overall: In women with multiple sclerosis, the researchers looked at how the T cell repertoire shifted as pregnancy progressed.

Trimming takes 5 bases from V and 0 bases from J, and the germline ends sit 8 bases apart. Based on the germline V gene (reference sequence), the CDR1 and CDR2 sequences are SEHNR and FQNEAQ. Including the terminal cysteine and phenylalanine, the CDR3 comprises 14 residues. Just the 42-base CDR3 DNA is kept, in frame starting at base 1. The sample here was peripheral blood, taken after pregnancy. The source of this sequence is a female donor in good health, enrolled as a control in a pregnancy study. The rearranged segments are TRBV7-9 and TRBJ2-4; the D gene is perhaps TRBD2, on 5 matching bases. CDR3 loop: CASSQGRAKNIQYF. The nucleotide sequence reads as follows: TGTGCCAGCAGCCAAGGGAGAGCCAAAAACATTCAGTACTTC.